This T cell receptor beta chain was recorded in a study of blood T cell repertoires in COVID-19 (dated by TCRdb to about 2020). At the level of the whole study: Collaborator samples came from the United States, Italy and Spain and covered acute and convalescent phases of COVID-19. The prospective study material was composed of cDNA or gDNA derived from T cells, B-cell-depleted T cells, or PBMCs. Deeply sampled blood TCRbeta repertoires from subjects exposed to, actively infected with, or recovered from COVID-19 were included in the dataset. A freely available public database, intended as a resource for researchers studying the immune response to SARS-CoV-2, is where the repertoires were released. The samples were drawn from two sources: the first 160 participants of the ongoing ImmuneRACE study, and 1,200 or so subjects contributed by 6 global collaborators. The sample metadata nearly always contained a de-identified subject ID, COVID-19 status, age in years and sex. Where HLA class I and class II types were available, the types were taken from metadata supplied by the sample provider, not from assay-based typing. Overall results and qualifications from the work: The quantity of clinical and demographic metadata differed by source and by participant and was supplied without curation.

The germline V gene supplies CDR1 KGHDR and CDR2 SFDVKD. Deletion took 3 bases off V and 1 base off J, with a span of 11 bases between the germline ends. The CDR3 has 15 amino acids, counting the end cysteine and phenylalanine. Just CDR3 DNA is preserved here, 45 bases in frame from base 1. Participants in the prospective study were aged roughly 18 to 100 years, lived in under 30 United States geographic areas, and enrolled through a virtual design. Cohort assignment in the prospective study relied on participant-reported clinical history from a screening survey and a study questionnaire. Recovered participants in ImmuneRACE Cohort 3 were defined as having two consecutive negative NP/OP PCR tests, clearance from a healthcare professional, or resolution of symptoms. Mobile phlebotomists in the prospective study collected whole blood, serum and a nasopharyngeal or oropharyngeal swab from every participant. Over a 2-month period, participants in the prospective study had the option of providing additional blood draws and questionnaires. Blood samples from the prospective study were shipped frozen or at room temperature prior to DNA extraction.

TCRbeta CDR3 regions were amplified from genomic DNA using the immunoSEQ Assay, a bias-controlled multiplex PCR. As for how the authors treated the data: The number of nucleated cells in each sample was estimated from the amplification of reference gene primers within the assay. Sequence reads were collapsed and filtered to measure the absolute abundance of every unique TCRbeta CDR3 rearrangement. For each sample, productive Simpson clonality was calculated by taking the square root of Simpson's diversity index across productive rearrangements. The immuneACCESS repertoire file appears here via TCRdb, limited to in-frame rearrangements. These files lack a portion of the clones; in checked studies, under half of the deficit traces to unresolved V genes, and the cause of the others is not known. The V and J calls and clone size come from that table; D and trimming were worked out from the DNA. Counted in this sample were over 200,000 clones; roughly nine tenths of them appeared once. The ten largest account for 10% to 14% of the sample.

Details on this clone: Its antigen is still unknown. No base-level quality is on record; no much larger clone is a single base apart.

The sequence derives from a man aged 25-45 years who had recovered from COVID-19. Material for sequencing was PBMCs or T cells enriched from blood (not recorded which). The chain is encoded by TRBV24-1 joined to TRBJ1-1, with a tentative D gene TRBD1 over 5 matching bases. The DNA reads TGTGCCACCAGTGATGTCAGGGCTGGGAACACTGAAGCTTTCTTT. The resulting protein is CATSDVRAGNTEAFF.